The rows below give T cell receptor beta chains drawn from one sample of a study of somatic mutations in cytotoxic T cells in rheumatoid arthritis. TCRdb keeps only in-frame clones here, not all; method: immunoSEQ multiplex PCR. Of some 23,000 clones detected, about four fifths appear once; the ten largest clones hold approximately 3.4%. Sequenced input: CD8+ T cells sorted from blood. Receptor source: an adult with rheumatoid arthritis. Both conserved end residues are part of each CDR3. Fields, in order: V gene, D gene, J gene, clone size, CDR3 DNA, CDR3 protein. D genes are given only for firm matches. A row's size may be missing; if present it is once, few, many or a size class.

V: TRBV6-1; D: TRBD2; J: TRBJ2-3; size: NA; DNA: TGTGCCAGCAGTGAATCTAGCGGAAGCACAGATACGCAGTATTTT; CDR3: CASSESSGSTDTQYF
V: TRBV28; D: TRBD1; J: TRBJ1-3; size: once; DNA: TGTGCCAGCAGTTTAAAGGACAGGGGTGGCTCTGGAAACACCATATATTTT; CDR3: CASSLKDRGGSGNTIYF
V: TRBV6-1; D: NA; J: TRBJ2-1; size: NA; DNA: TGTGCCAGCAGTGAAGAAGGGCATTATGAGCAGTTCTTC; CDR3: CASSEEGHYEQFF
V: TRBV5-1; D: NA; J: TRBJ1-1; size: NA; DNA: TGCGCCAGCAGCTTGAATATCTTCAGGGGCGGGGGCACTGAAGCTTTCTTT; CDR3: CASSLNIFRGGGTEAFF
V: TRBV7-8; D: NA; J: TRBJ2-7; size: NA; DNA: TGTGCCAGCAGTCCCGGGACTGTTAAGTACTTC; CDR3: CASSPGTVKYF
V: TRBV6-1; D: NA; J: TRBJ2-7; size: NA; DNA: TGTGCCAGCAGTGAAGGGATTAGCGAGACCTACGAGCAGTACTTC; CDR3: CASSEGISETYEQYF
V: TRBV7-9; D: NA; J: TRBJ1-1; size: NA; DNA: TGTGCCAGCACCGCGAATACAATGAACACTGAAGCTTTCTTT; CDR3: CASTANTMNTEAFF
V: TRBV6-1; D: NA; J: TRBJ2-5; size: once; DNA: TGTGCCAGCTCAAACGGGGGAGAAGAGACCCAGTACTTC; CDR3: CASSNGGEETQYF
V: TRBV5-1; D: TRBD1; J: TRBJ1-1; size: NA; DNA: TGCGCCAGCAGCTTGGCTCAGGGGGCTTTCGACACTGAAGCTTTCTTT; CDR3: CASSLAQGAFDTEAFF
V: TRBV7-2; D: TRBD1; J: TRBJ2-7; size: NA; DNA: TGTGCCAGCAGCTTAGCCTATGGACAGGGGGTCTACGAGCAGTACTTC; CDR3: CASSLAYGQGVYEQYF
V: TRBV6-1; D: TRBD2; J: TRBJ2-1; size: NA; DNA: TGTGCCAGCAGAGGACTAGCGGGGGGAAGTGATGAGCAGTTCTTC; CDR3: CASRGLAGGSDEQFF
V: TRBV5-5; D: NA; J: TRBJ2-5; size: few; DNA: TGTGCCAGCAGCCCCTCCGTTCAGGGGAACCAAGAGACCCAGTACTTC; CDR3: CASSPSVQGNQETQYF
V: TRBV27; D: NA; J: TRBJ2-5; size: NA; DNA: TGTGCCAGCAGTCCTTCTAGGGTAAAAGAGACCCAGTACTTC; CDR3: CASSPSRVKETQYF
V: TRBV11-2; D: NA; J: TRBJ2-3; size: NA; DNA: TGTGCCAGCAGCTTAGACACAGATACGCAGTATTTT; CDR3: CASSLDTDTQYF
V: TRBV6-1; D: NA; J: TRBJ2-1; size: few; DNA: TGTGCCAGCAGTGAAGAGGCAGGGTCCTACAATGAGCAGTTCTTC; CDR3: CASSEEAGSYNEQFF
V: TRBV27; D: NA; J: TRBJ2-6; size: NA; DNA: TGTGCCAGCAGTTTAACCGGGGCCAACGTCCTGACTTTC; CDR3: CASSLTGANVLTF
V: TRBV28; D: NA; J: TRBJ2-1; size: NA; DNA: TGTGCCAGCAGCCTTCGCGCCTTCGACCATGAGCAGTTCTTC; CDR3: CASSLRAFDHEQFF
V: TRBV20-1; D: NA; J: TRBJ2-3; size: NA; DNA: TGCAGTGCAAGGGACGTCGACTCGCAGTATTTT; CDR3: CSARDVDSQYF
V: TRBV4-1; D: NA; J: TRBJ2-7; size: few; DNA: TGCGCCAGCAGCCTTGGTCCCTTAGAGTCCTACGAGCAGTACTTC; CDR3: CASSLGPLESYEQYF
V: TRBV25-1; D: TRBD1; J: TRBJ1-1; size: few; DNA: TGTGCCAGCAGTGGACAGGGGTACCGCGTCGCTTTCTTT; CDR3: CASSGQGYRVAFF
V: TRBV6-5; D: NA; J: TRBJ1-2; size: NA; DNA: TGTGCCAGCAGTTACTCGAGGGGCAGTACTAACTATGGCTACACCTTC; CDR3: CASSYSRGSTNYGYTF
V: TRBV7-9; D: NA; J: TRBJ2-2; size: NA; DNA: TGTGCCAGCAGCCCCGACAGGAACACCGGGGAGCTGTTTTTT; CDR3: CASSPDRNTGELFF
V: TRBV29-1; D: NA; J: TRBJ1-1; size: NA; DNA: TGCAGCGTGGCATTTGGTGTCAACACTGAAGCTTTCTTT; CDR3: CSVAFGVNTEAFF